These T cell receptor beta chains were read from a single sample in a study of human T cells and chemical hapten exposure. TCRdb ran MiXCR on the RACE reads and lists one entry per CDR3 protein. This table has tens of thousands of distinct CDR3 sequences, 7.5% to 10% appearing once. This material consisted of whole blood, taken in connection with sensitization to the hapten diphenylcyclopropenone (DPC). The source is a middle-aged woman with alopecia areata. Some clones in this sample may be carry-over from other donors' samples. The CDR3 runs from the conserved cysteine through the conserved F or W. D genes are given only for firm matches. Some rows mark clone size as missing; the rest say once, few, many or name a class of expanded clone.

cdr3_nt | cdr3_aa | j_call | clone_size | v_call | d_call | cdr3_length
TGCGCCAGCAGCTTGTCGTCTAGCGGCTACGAGCAGTACTTC | CASSLSSSGYEQYF | TRBJ2-7 | few | TRBV5-1 | TRBD2 | 14
TGTGCCAGCAGTATTTTACAGGGGGCTGACACTGAAGCTTTCTTT | CASSILQGADTEAFF | TRBJ1-1 | few | TRBV28 | TRBD1 | 15
TGTGCCAGCAGTTCGGTAGACACCCAAGGTCAGACTGAAGCTTTCTTT | CASSSVDTQGQTEAFF | TRBJ1-1 | many | TRBV12-3/TRBV12-4 | - | 16
TGTGCCAGCAGCCTTGGGATGCGAAACGAGCAGTACTTC | CASSLGMRNEQYF | TRBJ2-7 | many | TRBV7-7 | - | 13
TGCGCCAGCAGACAAGACATCGGCGCTGAAGCTTTCTTT | CASRQDIGAEAFF | TRBJ1-1 | few | TRBV5-1 | - | 13
TGTGCCAGCAGCTTGGACCGGACCACTGAAGCTTTCTTT | CASSLDRTTEAFF | TRBJ1-1 | many | TRBV5-4 | - | 13
TGTGCCAGCAGTTTAGTCCGCGAGACCCAGTACTTC | CASSLVRETQYF | TRBJ2-5 | few | TRBV28 | - | 12
TGTGCCATCAGTGAGTCAGGGCAGAAAGAGACCCAGTACTTC | CAISESGQKETQYF | TRBJ2-5 | many | TRBV10-3 | - | 14
TGTGCCAGCAGTTACACCCTAGCGGGGACCAACGAGCAGTACTTC | CASSYTLAGTNEQYF | TRBJ2-7 | - | TRBV6-5 | TRBD2 | 15
TGTGCCAGCAGCATACCCCCCGAGACGCTCTATGGCTACACCTTC | CASSIPPETLYGYTF | TRBJ1-2 | few | TRBV5-6 | - | 15
TGTGCCAGCAGCTTTGGCCCCTACACAGATACGCAGTATTTT | CASSFGPYTDTQYF | TRBJ2-3 | many | TRBV11-2 | - | 14
TGTGCCAGCAGCTTTAGCGGCTCCCTAGTTAACGAGCAGTACTTC | CASSFSGSLVNEQYF | TRBJ2-7 | - | TRBV5-8 | - | 15
TGCGCCAGCAGCCAGACAACCTATGGAGGCTACACCTTC | CASSQTTYGGYTF | TRBJ1-2 | few | TRBV4-1 | - | 13
TGTGCCAGCAGTTTGGGCAGGAGCTCCTACAATGAGCAGTTCTTC | CASSLGRSSYNEQFF | TRBJ2-1 | few | TRBV28 | - | 15
TGTGCCAGCACGTGGCAGGGAGGTAACTTTCATGAAGCTTTCTTT | CASTWQGGNFHEAFF | TRBJ1-1 | many | TRBV2 | - | 15
TGCGCCAGCAGCCAACGGGAGTTAGGGATCACTGAAGCTTTCTTT | CASSQRELGITEAFF | TRBJ1-1 | - | TRBV4-1 | - | 15
TGTGCCAGCAGCTTGATACGGGCAGAGACCCAGTACTTC | CASSLIRAETQYF | TRBJ2-5 | many | TRBV7-2 | - | 13
TGTGCCAGCAGTTACGGGGGTCTCGATGAGCAGTTCTTC | CASSYGGLDEQFF | TRBJ2-1 | few | TRBV6-5 | - | 13
TGTGCCAGTGGGGGACTAGGACCAGCAGATGAGCAGTTTTTC | CASGGLGPADEQFF | TRBJ2-1 | many | TRBV11-1 | TRBD2 | 14
TGTGCCAGCAGCATGCAGGGGGCGTACGGGCCCCAGCATTTT | CASSMQGAYGPQHF | TRBJ1-5 | many | TRBV11-2 | TRBD1 | 14
TGTGCCAGCAGCCAAGATCACGATAGCAATCAGCCCCAGCATTTT | CASSQDHDSNQPQHF | TRBJ1-5 | few | TRBV3-2 | - | 15
TGCGCCAGCAGCTTGTTGCCTAGCGGGGGGTCCTACGAGCAGTACTTC | CASSLLPSGGSYEQYF | TRBJ2-7 | - | TRBV5-1 | TRBD2 | 16
TGCAGTGCTAGACTACTAGCGGATACCGGGGAGCTGTTTTTT | CSARLLADTGELFF | TRBJ2-2 | many | TRBV20-1 | TRBD2 | 14
TGCAGTGCCACCAAAACAGAAGAGACCCAGTACTTC | CSATKTEETQYF | TRBJ2-5 | many | TRBV20-1 | - | 12